These T cell receptor beta chains were read from a single sample in a study of blood T cell repertoires in COVID-19. Generated by immunoSEQ multiplex PCR, the TCRdb table keeps only in-frame clones and is missing some. The table lists about 300,000 clones, about 88% of them singletons, with 1% to 1.5% in the top ten. The sequencing sample was made of peripheral blood. The receptors shown here come from a man between 65 and 85 years old with acute or convalescent COVID-19. Both conserved end residues are part of each CDR3. A D gene is named only where the DNA matches it firmly. The size entry is marked missing in some rows and otherwise reads once, few, many or a size class.

DNA: TGTGCCAGCAGCATCCCGGGACACTCCTACGAGCAGTACTTC; CDR3: CASSIPGHSYEQYF; V: TRBV7-2; size: once; D: .; J: TRBJ2-7
DNA: TGTGCCAGCGCGACCGGGACCTACGAGCAGTACTTC; CDR3: CASATGTYEQYF; V: TRBV28; size: .; D: .; J: TRBJ2-7
DNA: TGTGCCAGCAATAAAGTGGGAGGCAATGAGCAGTTCTTC; CDR3: CASNKVGGNEQFF; V: TRBV2; size: .; D: .; J: TRBJ2-1
DNA: TGTGCCAGCAGTCTCACAGGTACAGCGAACAATGAGCAGTTCTTC; CDR3: CASSLTGTANNEQFF; V: TRBV27; size: .; D: .; J: TRBJ2-1
DNA: TGTGCCAGCAGTTACGGCGGGAGTCGGAATGAGCAGTTCTTC; CDR3: CASSYGGSRNEQFF; V: TRBV6-2/TRBV6-3; size: .; D: TRBD2; J: TRBJ2-1
DNA: TGTGCCAGCAGCAAAGAGTGCAGGGGGCGCACCGGGGAGCTGTTTTTT; CDR3: CASSKECRGRTGELFF; V: TRBV21-1; size: .; D: .; J: TRBJ2-2
DNA: TGTGCCAGCAGTTTAAGGGAGGACTATGGCTACACCTTC; CDR3: CASSLREDYGYTF; V: TRBV12-3/TRBV12-4; size: .; D: .; J: TRBJ1-2
DNA: TGCAGCGTTGACACAGGCACAGATACGCAGTATTTT; CDR3: CSVDTGTDTQYF; V: TRBV29-1; size: .; D: .; J: TRBJ2-3
DNA: TGTGCAAGTCGCTTAGCGCCCCGACTAGCGGGAGGAAGACGGACAGATACGCAGTATTTT; CDR3: CASRLAPRLAGGRRTDTQYF; V: TRBV12-2; size: once; D: .; J: TRBJ2-3
DNA: TGTGCCATCAGTGGTACCGGGACAGGCTTTACCTACGAGCAGTACTTC; CDR3: CAISGTGTGFTYEQYF; V: TRBV10-3; size: .; D: TRBD1; J: TRBJ2-7
DNA: TGTGCCAGCAGCTTAGTCCCGGGACAGGGTTACTCTGGAAACACCATATATTTT; CDR3: CASSLVPGQGYSGNTIYF; V: TRBV7-2; size: .; D: TRBD1; J: TRBJ1-3
DNA: TGTGCCAGCAGTTTAATAGGGGACAGAACCACGGCTGAAGCTTTCTTT; CDR3: CASSLIGDRTTAEAFF; V: TRBV27; size: .; D: TRBD1; J: TRBJ1-1
DNA: TGTGCCAGCAGTGAGACTAGCGGGATCGTACAGTACTTC; CDR3: CASSETSGIVQYF; V: TRBV2; size: .; D: TRBD2; J: TRBJ2-7
DNA: TGTGCCAGCAGCTTAGTTAGAGGAAATGAGCAGTTCTTC; CDR3: CASSLVRGNEQFF; V: TRBV7-2; size: .; D: .; J: TRBJ2-1
DNA: TGTGCCAGCAGCGTAGGAGGGCAGGTCGCAACTAATGAAAAACTGTTTTTT; CDR3: CASSVGGQVATNEKLFF; V: TRBV9; size: .; D: .; J: TRBJ1-4
DNA: TGTGCCAGCTCACTCTACCCTCGGGAGGGGGAGACCCAGTACTTC; CDR3: CASSLYPREGETQYF; V: TRBV5-6; size: .; D: TRBD2; J: TRBJ2-5
DNA: TGCAGCGCGTACTCTTCCGGGACAGGGGGTTCCCCTAGGCGAGGCTACACCTTC; CDR3: CSAYSSGTGGSPRRGYTF; V: TRBV29-1; size: .; D: TRBD1; J: TRBJ1-2
DNA: TGTGCCAGCAGCAGACACCGGGGAGTAGATCGAGGAGATACGCAGTATTTT; CDR3: CASSRHRGVDRGDTQYF; V: TRBV3-1/TRBV3-2; size: .; D: .; J: TRBJ2-3
DNA: TGTGCCAGCAGTGGAGGGCCGTCGGAGACCCAGTACTTC; CDR3: CASSGGPSETQYF; V: TRBV6-2/TRBV6-3; size: .; D: .; J: TRBJ2-5
DNA: TGTGCCAGCAGTCTGAGGGCCCTAGCCTCCAGCTACACCTTC; CDR3: CASSLRALASSYTF; V: TRBV28; size: .; D: .; J: TRBJ1-2
DNA: TGTGCCAGTAGTATTCGGAGGTTAGCGGGGGGGTATGAGCAGTTCTTC; CDR3: CASSIRRLAGGYEQFF; V: TRBV19; size: .; D: TRBD2; J: TRBJ2-1
DNA: TGTGCCAGCAGCGTAGATAACCTAGCAGAGCAGTTCTTC; CDR3: CASSVDNLAEQFF; V: TRBV9; size: .; D: .; J: TRBJ2-1
DNA: TGTGCCAGTAGTATTCGGGGAGGAGCCGGGGAGCTGTTTTTT; CDR3: CASSIRGGAGELFF; V: TRBV19; size: .; D: .; J: TRBJ2-2
DNA: TGTGCCAGCAGCTTGTGGGCATCAGGGGGCGATGGCTACACCTTC; CDR3: CASSLWASGGDGYTF; V: TRBV5-6; size: once; D: TRBD1; J: TRBJ1-2
DNA: TGTGCCAGCAGCCCCGCCGCGGGCAGCTCTGGAAACACCATATATTTT; CDR3: CASSPAAGSSGNTIYF; V: TRBV7-9; size: .; D: .; J: TRBJ1-3
DNA: TGCAGTGCTAGAGATCTTGGCTACACCTTC; CDR3: CSARDLGYTF; V: TRBV20-1; size: .; D: .; J: TRBJ1-2
DNA: TGTGCCATCAGTGAGTCGTTTTTAGACAATCAGCCCCAGCATTTT; CDR3: CAISESFLDNQPQHF; V: TRBV10-3; size: .; D: .; J: TRBJ1-5
DNA: TGTGCCTGGAGTAAAACCGGACAGGTGGAGGGTTTT; CDR3: CAWSKTGQVEGF; V: TRBV30; size: .; D: TRBD1; J: TRBJ1-3
DNA: TGTGCCACCAGTGACCCGGGGGGGTCGACTACGCAGTATTTT; CDR3: CATSDPGGSTTQYF; V: TRBV24-1; size: .; D: TRBD2; J: TRBJ2-3
DNA: TGTGCCAGTAGTTCCGTCGGGGTGGGAGCCTACGAGCAGTACTTC; CDR3: CASSSVGVGAYEQYF; V: TRBV19; size: .; D: .; J: TRBJ2-7
DNA: TGCGCCAGCAGCTTGCCTGACAGCACCGGGGAGCTGTTTTTT; CDR3: CASSLPDSTGELFF; V: TRBV5-1; size: .; D: .; J: TRBJ2-2
DNA: TGCGCCAGCAGCCAAAGGGACGGACAGGGGGTAGCCGGGGAGCTGTTTTTT; CDR3: CASSQRDGQGVAGELFF; V: TRBV4-1; size: .; D: TRBD1; J: TRBJ2-2
DNA: TGTGCCAGCAGTTCCCCCTCAGGTGACTATGGCTACACCTTC; CDR3: CASSSPSGDYGYTF; V: TRBV28; size: .; D: .; J: TRBJ1-2